Detailed here is one TCR beta chain. Its antigen target is currently unknown. Base qualities are not at hand, and no much larger clone is one base apart. Flow cytometry had shown CD8+CD57+ cell expansion in the patients selected for sequencing. Every patient had a diagnosis of severe acquired aplastic anemia based on International Study of Aplastic Anemia and Agranulocytosis and Camitta criteria. No therapy had been received by the patients at the time of blood sampling. In the study, sorted CD4+ and CD8+ blood T cells from patients with severe aplastic anemia and from healthy subjects underwent deep sequencing of TCR repertoires. In the USA, patient enrollment took place under clinicaltrials.gov protocols 00001620, 01623167, 00001397, 00071045, 00081523 and 00961064. Ficoll-Paque density gradient centrifugation was used to isolate peripheral blood mononuclear cells. Before DNA was extracted, CD4+ and CD8+ T cells were sorted using either FACS or magnetic beads.

Genomic DNA served as template for TCR beta VDJ combination and CDR3 sequence profiling. An Illumina HiSeq 2000 was used for TCR repertoire sequencing. As for how the authors treated the data: TRBV/TRBJ rearrangement plots, CDR3 size and DJ length profiles, and Simpson's diversity index were used to evaluate the repertoires. The most abundant DNA sequence in the deep sequencing data was taken as the immunodominant clone. CDR3 amino acid sequences were screened for sharing across subjects and were compared with published repertoires and the VDJdb database. The public reads were quality trimmed at Q25 with fastp and then assembled into clones with MiXCR by TCRdb, keeping productive beta chains. Rows are combined by CDR3 protein, so each entry shows the most common genes and DNA. These V and J calls are TCRdb output, not the study's own analysis. Recorded for this sample are more than 150,000 distinct CDR3 sequences; approximately 48% of them occurred a single time. The ten largest clonotypes hold 13% of the sample.

The sample originates from a study of CD8+CD57+ T cells in acquired aplastic anemia listed by TCRdb under 2018. A note on the overall study: On average, sorted CD4+ and CD8+ cells yielded about 3 ug of extracted DNA, with a range of about 0.19 to 30 ug. CD8+CD57+ expansion was defined as a frequency above the mean frequency observed in healthy subjects.

Here is what the overall study found, with its caveats: CD8+ Simpson's diversity did not differ significantly between patients and healthy controls (P=0.060). About 30 CD8+ CDR3 sequences were found to be shared between patients and controls, but these sequences appeared to be highly expressed in patients and within the immunodominant clones of the patients.

The CDR3 contains 17 residues, cysteine and phenylalanine counted. The DNA shown is the 51-base CDR3, in frame from base 1. The junction carries 18 bases between V and J, which are trimmed by 2 bases and 7 bases respectively. The germline V gene sets CDR1 to MNHNS and CDR2 to SASEGT. The sequence came from a human donor with aplastic anemia. The V and J genes are TRBV6-1 and TRBJ1-6; possibly the D gene is TRBD1, per 6 matching bases. Sequences were obtained from sorted CD4+, CD8+, or CD8+CD57+ T cells (not recorded which) from PBMCs. The nucleotide sequence is TGTGCCAGCAGTGAAAGGTTGGGAGGGGGTAACAATTCACCCCTCCACTTT. Its amino acids are CASSERLGGGNNSPLHF.